A single sample gave rise to the 22 T cell receptor beta chains below, sequenced in a study of T-cell memory formation after mild COVID-19. Via MiXCR, TCRdb re-called the 5' RACE reads, giving one row per CDR3 protein. In the table there are 75,000 to 90,000 distinct CDR3 sequences, roughly 13% of which are singletons. Input material: PBMCs or a T cell subset sorted from them (not recorded which). Receptors originate from an adult woman who had mild COVID-19 (a few samples of this study predate the infection). Cell type and time point are not known.

The chain is built from TRBV19 and TRBJ2-1, with no clear D. Germline V gives CDR1 LNHDA, CDR2 SQIVND (reference sequence). Trimming left V 3 bases short and J 10 bases short, with 10 bases between. CDR3 length: 12 amino acids. The CDR3 spells CASSIHPSEQFF. CDR3 DNA: TGTGCCAGTAGTATTCATCCCTCCGAGCAGTTCTTC. Using reference TRBV19 and TRBJ2-1 for the parts outside the CDR3, the full variable domain is DGGITQSPKYLFRKEGQNVTLSCEQNLNHDAMYWYRQDPGQGLRLIYYSQIVNDFQKGDIAEGYSVSREKKESFPLTVTSAQKNPTAFYLCASSIHPSEQFFGPGTRLTVL.

V is TRBV5-1 and J is TRBJ2-1; 7 nucleotides line up with TRBD2. The germline CDR1 and CDR2 sequences are SGHRS and YFSETQ. The CDR3 sequence is 16 residues long. V trimming: 3 bases; J trimming: 5 bases; junction bases outside the gene matches: 11. The CDR3 loop reads CASSSMTSISDNEQFF. In DNA form, the CDR3 reads TGCGCCAGCAGCTCCATGACTAGCATATCCGACAATGAGCAGTTCTTC. The complete variable domain, with remaining parts taken from reference TRBV5-1 and TRBJ2-1, reads KAGVTQTPRYLIKTRGQQVTLSCSPISGHRSVSWYQQTPGQGLQFLFEYFSETQRNKGNFPGRFSGRQFSNSRSEMNVSTLELGDSALYLCASSSMTSISDNEQFFGPGTRLTVL.

This clonotype was detected only a few times. The rearrangement uses TRBV10-3 and TRBJ2-3; TRBD2 agrees at 8 bases. J lost 4 bases, V lost 0 bases, and 9 bases had no gene match. The CDR3 has 17 amino acids. CDR1 is ENHRY, CDR2 SYGVKD, per germline. DNA for the CDR3: TGTGCCATCAGTGAGTCGCTCCTAGCGGGTGGTTCAGATACGCAGTATTTT. Translation: CAISESLLAGGSDTQYF.

The chain links TRBV5-1 to TRBJ2-1; D is undetermined. The CDR3 has 13 amino acids. Germline-derived CDR1 and CDR2 are SGHRS and YFSETQ. Trimming left V 0 bases short and J 3 bases short, with 4 bases between. CDR3 nucleotides: TGCGCCAGCAGCTTGGAGGTCTACAATGAGCAGTTCTTC. Translated: CASSLEVYNEQFF.

This clonotype was picked up a small number of times. The V and J genes are TRBV29-1 and TRBJ2-1; TRBD2 matches at 8 bases. Germline V CDR1 and CDR2: SQVTM, ANQGSEA. The CDR3 is made up of 15 amino acids. V was clipped by 4 bases and J by 6 bases; unmatched bases: 11. CDR3 region: CSVAGGSGASNEQFF. In DNA form, the CDR3 reads TGCAGCGTTGCCGGTGGTAGCGGGGCCTCCAATGAGCAGTTCTTC.

The rearrangement links TRBV4-3 to TRBJ2-1; 15 bases are a match to TRBD2. The trim removed 0 bases at V and 0 bases at J, leaving 6 bases unmatched. The CDR3 has 20 residues. Germline V gene lookup returns CDR1 LGHNA and CDR2 YSLEER. Written as DNA, the CDR3 is TGCGCCAGCAGCCAAGAAAGGGGACTAGCGGGAGGAGTCTCCTACAATGAGCAGTTCTTC. Its protein product is CASSQERGLAGGVSYNEQFF.

In its sample, this clonotype was seen a few times. The rearrangement joins TRBV20-1 to TRBJ2-3, with a possible D match to TRBD1 (6 bases). The CDR3 is 16 residues long. The V and J ends lost 5 bases and 0 bases respectively, with 18 bases between them. CDR1 and CDR2 (germline): DFQATT, SNEGSKA (reference sequence). Written as DNA, the CDR3 is TGCAGTGCTCCCTCCCCAGGGACACCCAGCACAGATACGCAGTATTTT. Amino acids: CSAPSPGTPSTDTQYF.

The chain is built from TRBV9 and TRBJ2-5, with D possibly matching TRBD1 (5 bases). Germline CDR1 and CDR2: SGDLS and YYNGEE. Between the trimmed V and J ends, which lost 3 bases and 4 bases, there was a span of 10 bases. The CDR3 is 13 amino acids. Here the CDR3 DNA reads TGTGCCAGCAGCGGGGCAGGGCGAGAGACCCAGTACTTC. This translates into CASSGAGRETQYF.

This clonotype came up many times. The chain carries TRBV7-8 and TRBJ2-2, with D possibly being TRBD2 (6 bases). Looked up from germline, CDR1 is SGHVS and CDR2 is FQNEAQ. Trimming shortened V by 5 bases and J by 5 bases, and 15 bases separated the two germline ends. The CDR3 runs 15 residues. CDR3 protein: CASSTPGLVTGELFF. The CDR3 DNA reads TGTGCCAGCAGCACCCCGGGACTGGTAACCGGGGAGCTGTTTTTT.

The V call is TRBV7-9, the J call TRBJ2-5; 12 bases align to TRBD2. Germline V gene lookup returns CDR1 SEHNR and CDR2 FQNEAQ (reference sequence). CDR3 length equals 16 residues. Unmatched junction bases numbered 6, after V lost 5 bases and J lost 2 bases. The CDR3 bases are TGTGCCAGCAGCCCACGGACTAGCGGGATACAAGAGACCCAGTACTTC. Its protein product is CASSPRTSGIQETQYF.

The V gene is TRBV7-6, the J gene TRBJ2-4; 12 bases are shared with TRBD1. The CDR3 contains 14 residues. Looked up from germline, CDR1 is SGHVS and CDR2 is FNYEAQ. V dropped 5 bases and J dropped 8; count of bases not matched to a gene: 4. Here the CDR3 DNA reads TGTGCCAGCAGCCAGGGACAGGGGGCTTACATTCAGTACTTC. This encodes CASSQGQGAYIQYF.

This clonotype was picked up a small number of times. CDR3 sequence: CASSQGLGVLEAFF. DNA for the CDR3: TGCGCCAGCAGCCAAGGATTAGGGGTCCTTGAAGCTTTCTTT. This rearrangement joins TRBV4-1 to TRBJ1-1, with D possibly being TRBD1 (5 bases). CDR1 and CDR2 (germline): MGHRA, YSYEKL. The CDR3 consists of 14 residues. Trimming removed 1 base at V and 7 bases at J, with 13 bases between.

The CDR3: CSVLDGSSGNTIYF. CDR3 in DNA: TGCAGCGTTCTCGACGGGAGCTCTGGAAACACCATATATTTT. The chain links TRBV29-1 to TRBJ1-3; D remains ambiguous. Deletions cut 5 bases from V and 0 bases from J, with 11 bases between. CDR1 and CDR2 (germline): SQVTM, ANQGSEA. The CDR3 consists of 14 residues. The variable domain in full, completed from reference TRBV29-1 and TRBJ1-3, reads SAVISQKPSRDICQRGTSLTIQCQVDSQVTMMFWYRQQPGQSLTLIATANQGSEATYESGFVIDKFPISRPNLTFSTLTVSNMSPEDSSIYLCSVLDGSSGNTIYFGEGSWLTVV.

Many counts were recorded for this clonotype. The V and J genes are TRBV30 and TRBJ2-1; 7 bases match TRBD2. The junction had 5 bases not matched to a gene; V was cut back by 3 bases and J by 6 bases. The germline gives CDR1 GTSNPN, CDR2 SVGIG (reference sequence). This CDR3 has 13 amino acids. CDR3: CAWRGAGPNEQFF. The CDR3 DNA is TGTGCCTGGAGAGGAGCGGGACCCAATGAGCAGTTCTTC.

The chain has TRBV11-3 and TRBJ2-7; D uncertain. V gave up 5 bases and J gave up 3 bases, with 14 bases separating them. There are 14 residues in the CDR3. CDR1 and CDR2 from the germline V gene are SGHNT and YENEEA. The CDR3 region is CASSPRNGIYEQYF. For the CDR3, the DNA is TGTGCCAGCAGCCCCCGGAACGGAATCTACGAGCAGTACTTC.

CDR3 coding DNA: TGTGCCAGCAGCCCAGGTCCCCAGTCCCCTCAAGAGACCCAGTACTTC. This gives the protein CASSPGPQSPQETQYF. The chain employs TRBV7-9 and TRBJ2-5; D is undetermined. In germline, CDR1 is SEHNR, CDR2 FQNEAQ (reference sequence). CDR3 size: 16 residues. The V end was cut by 5 bases, the J end by 2 bases, with 18 bases between.

The table lists this clonotype with a few counts. The V and J genes are TRBV27 and TRBJ2-7; D ambiguous. Germline-derived CDR1 and CDR2 are MNHEY and SMNVEV (reference sequence). CDR3 size: 13 residues. V lost 2 bases and J 1 base, leaving 6 bases between the germline ends. The CDR3 DNA reads TGTGCCAGCAGTTTAGAGGTGTCCTACGAGCAGTACTTC. Translation: CASSLEVSYEQYF.

The V gene is TRBV7-6, the J gene TRBJ2-7; TRBD2 matches at 10 bases. Germline CDR1 SGHVS, CDR2 FNYEAQ. The CDR3 length is 14 residues. V gave up 1 base and J gave up 7 bases; unmatched junction bases: 4. CDR3 in DNA: TGTGCCAGCAGCTTAGGTAGCGGGGGGAAAGAGCAGTACTTC. As protein: CASSLGSGGKEQYF. Variable domain in full (rest from reference TRBV7-6 and TRBJ2-7): GAGVSQSPRYKVTKRGQDVALRCDPISGHVSLYWYRQALGQGPEFLTYFNYEAQQDKSGLPNDRFSAERPEGSISTLTIQRTEQRDSAMYRCASSLGSGGKEQYFGPGTRLTVT.

This clonotype was detected ten times or more. This chain uses TRBV20-1 with TRBJ2-7, with 7 nucleotides matching TRBD1. From germline, CDR1 is DFQATT and CDR2 SNEGSKA (reference sequence). J was trimmed by 3 bases and V by 5 bases; bases with no gene match: 7. The CDR3 has 13 amino acids. The CDR3 here is CSAFRDSGYEQYF. Written as DNA, the CDR3 is TGCAGTGCTTTTCGGGACAGTGGCTACGAGCAGTACTTC.

In its sample, this clonotype was seen many times. The CDR3 sequence: CSVYPGGDNEQFF. The DNA of the CDR3 is TGCAGCGTTTACCCAGGGGGGGACAATGAGCAGTTCTTC. This chain uses TRBV29-1 with TRBJ2-1; D tentatively fits TRBD1 or TRBD2 (7 bases each). The V gene lost 5 bases and the J gene lost 5 bases, with 13 bases spanning the gap. Germline CDR1 SQVTM, CDR2 ANQGSEA. This CDR3 spans 13 amino acids.

In its sample, this clonotype was seen a few times. The chain uses TRBV29-1 and TRBJ2-1; TRBD2 matches 9 bases. The germline gives CDR1 SQVTM, CDR2 ANQGSEA. CDR3 length: 13 residues. V lost 4 bases, J lost 7 bases, and 5 bases stayed unmatched. The CDR3 loop reads CSVGAGGSNEQFF. For the CDR3, the DNA is TGCAGCGTTGGAGCGGGAGGTAGTAATGAGCAGTTCTTC.

This clonotype has a handful of counts. The chain is built from TRBV4-1 and TRBJ2-7; 9 bases line up with TRBD1. There are 15 residues in the CDR3. Germline loops: CDR1 MGHRA, CDR2 YSYEKL. V shed 0 bases, J shed 6 bases, and the junction held 6 bases outside the gene matches. CDR3 DNA sequence: TGCGCCAGCAGCCAAGACCCGGACAGGGGAGGCGAGCAGTACTTC. Translated, it gives CASSQDPDRGGEQYF.